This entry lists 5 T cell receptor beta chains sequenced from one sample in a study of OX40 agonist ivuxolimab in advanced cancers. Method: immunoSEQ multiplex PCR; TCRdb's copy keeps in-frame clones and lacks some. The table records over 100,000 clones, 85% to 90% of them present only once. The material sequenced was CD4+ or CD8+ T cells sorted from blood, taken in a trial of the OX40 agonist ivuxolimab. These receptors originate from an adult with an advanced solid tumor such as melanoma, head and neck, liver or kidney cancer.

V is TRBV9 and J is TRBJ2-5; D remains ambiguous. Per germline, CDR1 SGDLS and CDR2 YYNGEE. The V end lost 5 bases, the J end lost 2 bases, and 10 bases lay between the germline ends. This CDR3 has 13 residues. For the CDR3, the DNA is TGTGCCAGCAGTGGGTCTGCTCAAGAGACCCAGTACTTC. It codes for CASSGSAQETQYF.

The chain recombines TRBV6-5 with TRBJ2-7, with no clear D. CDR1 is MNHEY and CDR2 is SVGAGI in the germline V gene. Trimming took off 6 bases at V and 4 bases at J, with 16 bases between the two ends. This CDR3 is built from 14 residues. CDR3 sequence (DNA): TGTGCCAGCAGCTTAACAACGGACGCTTACGAGCAGTACTTC. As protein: CASSLTTDAYEQYF.

For the CDR3, the DNA is TGTGCTAGTGGTCCCCGGACAGGCCTGAACACCTTC. Its protein product is CASGPRTGLNTF. The chain recombines TRBV12-5 with TRBJ1-2, with TRBD1 matching 7 bases. The length of the CDR3 is 12 residues. Looked up from germline, CDR1 is LGHNT and CDR2 is FRNRAP. V dropped 5 bases and J dropped 12; count of bases not matched to a gene: 9.

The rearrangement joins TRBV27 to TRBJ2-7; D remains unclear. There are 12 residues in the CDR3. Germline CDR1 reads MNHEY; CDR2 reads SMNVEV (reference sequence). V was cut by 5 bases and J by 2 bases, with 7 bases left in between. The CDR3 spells CASSASAYEQYF. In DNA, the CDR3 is TGTGCCAGCAGTGCCTCCGCCTACGAGCAGTACTTC.

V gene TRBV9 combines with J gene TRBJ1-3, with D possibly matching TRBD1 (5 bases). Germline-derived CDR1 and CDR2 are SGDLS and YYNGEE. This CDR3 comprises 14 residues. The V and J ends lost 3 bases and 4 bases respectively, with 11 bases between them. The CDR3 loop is CASSAPGGGNTIYF. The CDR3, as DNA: TGTGCCAGCAGCGCCCCGGGGGGGGGAAACACCATATATTTT.